Detailed here is one TCR beta chain. This sample is drawn from a study of shared clonotypes between healthy human individuals. Sequencing was performed with immunoSEQ multiplex PCR; in TCRdb, only in-frame clones are kept and a portion is missing. This sample has 490,000 or so clones, with about 82% found just once. CDR3 length equals 15 residues. CDR1 is MDHEN and CDR2 is SYDVKM in the germline V gene. V was trimmed by 5 bases and J by 0 bases, leaving 13 bases between them. The sequencing sample was made of PBMCs. This chain links TRBV28 with TRBJ1-1; D uncertain. This sequence originates from a woman between 40 and 50 years old in good health. Some clones in this sample may be carry-over from other donors' samples. The CDR3 DNA reads as TGTGCCAGCAGTCCCCCAGGCAGCTTGAACACTGAAGCTTTCTTT. It codes for CASSPPGSLNTEAFF.